The 5 T cell receptor beta chains presented below share a single source sample, sequenced in a study of cytomegalovirus exposure and HLA in healthy donors. Use of 60 Vbeta and 13 Jbeta primers characterized the PCR. Clones were sequenced by immunoSEQ multiplex PCR, and TCRdb holds only the in-frame ones, with some missing. Of approximately 68,000 clones listed, about three quarters are singletons. Input material: PBMCs. These receptors all stem from a woman in her twenties or thirties in good health and CMV-seropositive.

The chain carries TRBV30 and TRBJ2-3; 8 bases are a match to TRBD2. This CDR3 is 12 amino acids long. Germline V gene sequence: CDR1 GTSNPN, CDR2 SVGIG (reference sequence). V lost 5 bases and J lost 8; bases outside the gene matches: 6. CDR3 loop: CAWGPRGGTQYF. The CDR3 nucleotides are TGTGCCTGGGGCCCTCGGGGGGGTACGCAGTATTTT.

The chain recombines TRBV5-4 with TRBJ1-1; D unclear. Germline V gives CDR1 SGHNT, CDR2 YYREEE (reference sequence). The CDR3 contains 14 residues. Trimming left V 6 bases short and J 1 base short, with 13 bases between. The DNA for the CDR3 is TGTGCCAGCACCCTTGGGCTGGGGAACACTGAAGCTTTCTTT. Protein: CASTLGLGNTEAFF.

The chain carries TRBV5-4 and TRBJ2-7; 13 bases map to TRBD2. CDR3 size: 18 residues. Germline V gene sequence: CDR1 SGHNT, CDR2 YYREEE (reference sequence). Losses at the gene ends were 0 bases for V and 0 bases for J; bases not matched to a gene: 6. CDR3 amino acids: CASSLAGTSGTNSYEQYF. The DNA for the CDR3 is TGTGCCAGCAGCTTGGCCGGGACTAGCGGGACTAACTCCTACGAGCAGTACTTC. The whole variable domain, filled in from reference TRBV5-4 and TRBJ2-7, reads ETGVTQSPTHLIKTRGQQVTLRCSSQSGHNTVSWYQQALGQGPQFIFQYYREEENGRGNFPPRFSGLQFPNYSSELNVNALELDDSALYLCASSLAGTSGTNSYEQYFGPGTRLTVT.

Many counts were recorded for this clone. This rearrangement joins TRBV5-1 to TRBJ1-3; tentatively, D is TRBD1 (5 bases). The CDR3 sequence is 16 residues long. Germline V gene data show CDR1 as SGHRS and CDR2 as YFSETQ. V dropped 0 bases and J dropped 1 base, with 11 bases sitting between them. This CDR3 is CASSLDQGLSGNTIYF. The CDR3, as DNA: TGCGCCAGCAGCTTGGACCAGGGTCTTTCTGGAAACACCATATATTTT.

The rearrangement uses TRBV25-1 and TRBJ2-2; tentative D call: TRBD2 (5 bases). The germline V and J ends were trimmed by 7 bases and 6 bases, with 9 bases remaining between them. The CDR3 totals 12 residues. From germline, CDR1 is MGHDK and CDR2 SYGVNS. The CDR3 bases are TGTGCCAGCAAATGGGGAGCCGGGGAGCTGTTTTTT. It codes for CASKWGAGELFF.